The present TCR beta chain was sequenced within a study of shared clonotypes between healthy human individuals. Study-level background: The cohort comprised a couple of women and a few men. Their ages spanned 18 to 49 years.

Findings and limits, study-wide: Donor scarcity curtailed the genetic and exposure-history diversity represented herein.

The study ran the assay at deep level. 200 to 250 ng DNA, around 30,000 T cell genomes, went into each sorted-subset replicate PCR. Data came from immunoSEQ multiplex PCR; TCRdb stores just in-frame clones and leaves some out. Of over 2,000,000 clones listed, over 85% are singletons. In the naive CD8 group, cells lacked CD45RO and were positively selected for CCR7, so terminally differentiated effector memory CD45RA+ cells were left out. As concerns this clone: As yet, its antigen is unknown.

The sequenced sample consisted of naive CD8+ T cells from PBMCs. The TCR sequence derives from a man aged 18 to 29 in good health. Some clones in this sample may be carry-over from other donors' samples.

This CDR3 reads CASSFRGMSSYEQYF. The DNA of the CDR3 is TGTGCCAGCAGCTTCCGCGGGATGAGCTCCTACGAGCAGTACTTC. The rearrangement uses TRBV13 and TRBJ2-7; D may be TRBD2 (6 bases). The CDR3 sequence is 15 residues long. Trimming took off 3 bases at V and 0 bases at J, with 12 bases between the two ends. The V gene's germline CDR1 is PRHDT and CDR2 FYEKMQ (reference sequence).